This is a list of T cell receptor beta chains from one sample in a study of radiotherapy plus CTLA-4 blockade in lung cancer. Generated by immunoSEQ multiplex PCR, the TCRdb table keeps only in-frame clones and is missing some. The sample yields roughly 100,000 clones, roughly 80% seen once. The starting material was peripheral blood, obtained from a patient treated with radiotherapy plus ipilimumab. These receptors were obtained from a human donor with non-small cell lung cancer that progressed on radiotherapy plus ipilimumab. CDR3s include the opening cysteine and the closing phenylalanine or tryptophan. A D gene is named only where the DNA matches it firmly. Where a row states a size, it is once, few, many or the class of an expanded clone; other rows omit it.

J: TRBJ2-1
size: .
V: TRBV18
D: .
DNA: TGTGCCAGCTCACAAAGGACAGCCGAGCAGTTCTTC
CDR3: CASSQRTAEQFF

J: TRBJ1-4
size: .
V: TRBV28
D: .
DNA: TGTGCCAGCAGTTTTGTCAGGGTATCTGAAAAACTGTTTTTT
CDR3: CASSFVRVSEKLFF

J: TRBJ2-5
size: .
V: TRBV29-1
D: TRBD1
DNA: TGCAGCGTTGAAGGTGGGGGGACAGGACCCATAGGTGAGACCCAGTACTTC
CDR3: CSVEGGGTGPIGETQYF

J: TRBJ1-5
size: .
V: TRBV25-1
D: .
DNA: TGTGCCAGCGCCGGAACAGGGTCTAATCAGCCCCAGCATTTT
CDR3: CASAGTGSNQPQHF

J: TRBJ2-5
size: few
V: TRBV11-2
D: .
DNA: TGTGCCAGCAGCCCCCTTCTGGCCAACCAAGAGACCCAGTACTTC
CDR3: CASSPLLANQETQYF

J: TRBJ1-3
size: few
V: TRBV2
D: TRBD1
DNA: TGTGCCAGCAGGCCGGGAAACAGGGGTTCCGGAAACACCATATATTTT
CDR3: CASRPGNRGSGNTIYF

J: TRBJ1-3
size: once
V: TRBV5-1
D: .
DNA: TGCGCCAGCAGCTCTGGGGCGGGCTCTGGAAACACCATATATTTT
CDR3: CASSSGAGSGNTIYF

J: TRBJ1-1
size: .
V: TRBV5-1
D: TRBD1
DNA: TGCGCCAGCAGCTTATTACGGACAGGGGAAACTGAAGCTTTCTTT
CDR3: CASSLLRTGETEAFF

J: TRBJ2-5
size: .
V: TRBV19
D: .
DNA: TGTGCCAGTAGTCCAAACCCCGCAATAGAAGAGACCCAGTACTTC
CDR3: CASSPNPAIEETQYF

J: TRBJ1-5
size: .
V: TRBV28
D: .
DNA: TGTGCCAGCACCCTGGGCGGGTTGTCTTCCAATCAGCCCCAGCATTTT
CDR3: CASTLGGLSSNQPQHF

J: TRBJ2-1
size: .
V: TRBV5-6
D: .
DNA: TGTGCCAGCAGCCTCCTGGGTAGTGGCTCTAACAATGAGCAGTTCTTC
CDR3: CASSLLGSGSNNEQFF

J: TRBJ2-7
size: few
V: TRBV7-9
D: TRBD1
DNA: TGTGCCAGCAGCTCCGTCGGACAGGGTAGCCCCTACGAGCAGTACTTC
CDR3: CASSSVGQGSPYEQYF

J: TRBJ2-1
size: .
V: TRBV27
D: TRBD1
DNA: TGTGCCAGCAGTTTAGGGACAGGGTCGCGAAATGAGCAGTTCTTC
CDR3: CASSLGTGSRNEQFF

J: TRBJ2-1
size: many
V: TRBV30
D: TRBD2
DNA: TGTGCCTGGAATTGCGGGGGGAGGGGAGCTAACAATGAGCAGTTCTTC
CDR3: CAWNCGGRGANNEQFF

J: TRBJ1-1
size: .
V: TRBV6-6
D: TRBD1
DNA: TGTGCCAGCAGTGCCAGGGGGCGCGGGACTGAAGCTTTCTTT
CDR3: CASSARGRGTEAFF

J: TRBJ2-1
size: .
V: TRBV6-1
D: TRBD1
DNA: TGTGCCAGCAGTTTTAGACAGGGGCTACATGAGCAGTTCTTC
CDR3: CASSFRQGLHEQFF

J: TRBJ2-5
size: .
V: TRBV7-3
D: .
DNA: TGTGCCAGCAGCTTTAGGGCTCGGGAGACCCAGTACTTC
CDR3: CASSFRARETQYF

J: TRBJ1-5
size: .
V: TRBV5-6
D: .
DNA: TGTGCCAGCAGCCGGTGGGGGGATGGTCAGCCCCAGCATTTT
CDR3: CASSRWGDGQPQHF

J: TRBJ2-4
size: .
V: TRBV5-4
D: TRBD2
DNA: TGTGCCAGCAGCTACCTAGCGGGGTTAGCCAAAAACATTCAGTACTTC
CDR3: CASSYLAGLAKNIQYF

J: TRBJ2-5
size: .
V: TRBV6-6
D: TRBD1
DNA: TGTGCCAGCAGTCTACAGGGGGCAGAGACCCAGTACTTC
CDR3: CASSLQGAETQYF

J: TRBJ2-3
size: .
V: TRBV12-5
D: .
DNA: TGTGCTAGTGGTTTTGGGGCAGGGGCAGATACGCAGTATTTT
CDR3: CASGFGAGADTQYF

J: TRBJ1-1
size: few
V: TRBV28
D: .
DNA: TGTGCCAGTAAACTATTGACGGCGAACACTGAAGCTTTCTTT
CDR3: CASKLLTANTEAFF

J: TRBJ2-3
size: .
V: TRBV18
D: TRBD2
DNA: TGTGCCAGCTCGCGGATGGCGGGAGGGCCAGGGGATACGCAGTATTTT
CDR3: CASSRMAGGPGDTQYF

J: TRBJ2-5
size: once
V: TRBV28
D: TRBD2
DNA: TGTGCCAGCAGTTTAGCGGGAGCGAAAGAGACCCAGTACTTC
CDR3: CASSLAGAKETQYF

J: TRBJ2-2
size: .
V: TRBV11-1
D: TRBD2
DNA: TGTGCCAGCAGCTCTCTAGGACTAGTGAACACCGGGGAGCTGTTTTTT
CDR3: CASSSLGLVNTGELFF

J: TRBJ2-3
size: .
V: TRBV7-4
D: TRBD1
DNA: TGTGCCAGCAGCTCAGGACAGGGGGGAGATACGCAGTATTTT
CDR3: CASSSGQGGDTQYF

J: TRBJ2-1
size: .
V: TRBV2
D: TRBD2
DNA: TGTGCCAGCAGTGCCGGGACTAGCGACGAGCAGTTCTTC
CDR3: CASSAGTSDEQFF

J: TRBJ1-5
size: .
V: TRBV30
D: TRBD1
DNA: TGTGCCTGGAGTGCGGACAGGGGGGATCAGCCCCAGCATTTT
CDR3: CAWSADRGDQPQHF

J: TRBJ2-1
size: few
V: TRBV7-9
D: TRBD2
DNA: TGTGCCAGCAGCTTAGGTACCCCTAGCGGGAGGAATGAGCAGTTCTTC
CDR3: CASSLGTPSGRNEQFF

J: TRBJ1-1
size: few
V: TRBV9
D: .
DNA: TGTGCCAGCAGCGTAGGGGAGGGAAGCACTGAAGCTTTCTTT
CDR3: CASSVGEGSTEAFF

J: TRBJ2-1
size: .
V: TRBV14
D: .
DNA: TGTGCCAGCAGCCGGGCCTCAGACGGGGTTGAGCAGTTCTTC
CDR3: CASSRASDGVEQFF

J: TRBJ2-1
size: .
V: TRBV27
D: TRBD2
DNA: TGTGCCAGCAGCCGTTCCCGCGGGAGAGTGTACAATGAGCAGTTCTTC
CDR3: CASSRSRGRVYNEQFF

J: TRBJ1-5
size: .
V: TRBV27
D: .
DNA: TGTGCCAGCAGTAAGACAGTTTATAGCAATCAGCCCCAGCATTTT
CDR3: CASSKTVYSNQPQHF

J: TRBJ1-1
size: .
V: TRBV28
D: TRBD1
DNA: TGTGCCAGCAGCTCGGGACAGGGCGCAGCTTTCTTT
CDR3: CASSSGQGAAFF

J: TRBJ2-5
size: once
V: TRBV5-4
D: .
DNA: TGTGCCAGCAGCCCCCGAAAGGGCAGGGGCCAAGAGACCCAGTACTTC
CDR3: CASSPRKGRGQETQYF

J: TRBJ2-7
size: .
V: TRBV10-2
D: .
DNA: TGCGCCAGCAGAACAGTCTCCTACGAGCAGTACTTC
CDR3: CASRTVSYEQYF

J: TRBJ1-4
size: .
V: TRBV5-1
D: .
DNA: TGCGCCAGCAGCTACTATACAGGGAATGAAAAACTGTTTTTT
CDR3: CASSYYTGNEKLFF

J: TRBJ2-4
size: .
V: TRBV15
D: .
DNA: TGTGCCACCAGCAGAGAGACCATCAAAAACATTCAGTACTTC
CDR3: CATSRETIKNIQYF

J: TRBJ1-5
size: .
V: TRBV7-8
D: .
DNA: TGTGCCAGCACAGGTTTGTACGGCAATCAGCCCCAGCATTTT
CDR3: CASTGLYGNQPQHF

J: TRBJ2-7
size: .
V: TRBV19
D: TRBD1
DNA: TGTGCCAGCACGCCAGGGACAGGGGGTAACGAGCAGTACTTC
CDR3: CASTPGTGGNEQYF

J: TRBJ2-5
size: .
V: TRBV14
D: TRBD2
DNA: TGTGCCAGCAGCCAAGATCGAGCGGGATGGGAGACCCAGTACTTC
CDR3: CASSQDRAGWETQYF

J: TRBJ1-2
size: .
V: TRBV7-9
D: .
DNA: TGTGCCAGCAGCGATGGTGGGGCGGACTACACCTTC
CDR3: CASSDGGADYTF

J: TRBJ1-2
size: .
V: TRBV27
D: .
DNA: TGTGCCAGCAGTTACCAGGGGTTTAATAGCTACACCTTC
CDR3: CASSYQGFNSYTF

J: TRBJ2-3
size: .
V: TRBV18
D: TRBD1
DNA: TGTGCCAGCTCACTAGGGACAGTGGGACGGGATACGCAGTATTTT
CDR3: CASSLGTVGRDTQYF

J: TRBJ2-1
size: .
V: TRBV11-2
D: TRBD2
DNA: TGTGCCAGCAGCTACACTAGCGGGAGGGCCCTTTTCAATGAGCAGTTCTTC
CDR3: CASSYTSGRALFNEQFF

J: TRBJ2-2
size: few
V: TRBV5-1
D: TRBD2
DNA: TGCGCCAGCAGTCCCGGACGGACCGGGACTAGCGTTGCCGGGGAGCTGTTTTTT
CDR3: CASSPGRTGTSVAGELFF

J: TRBJ1-5
size: .
V: TRBV5-6
D: TRBD1
DNA: TGTGCCAGCAGCTCCTCAGGGGGCGTTCAGCCCCAGCATTTT
CDR3: CASSSSGGVQPQHF

J: TRBJ1-5
size: once
V: TRBV28
D: .
DNA: TGTGCCGGCAAAGCGGGAACAGGGAATCAGCCCCAGCATTTT
CDR3: CAGKAGTGNQPQHF

J: TRBJ2-7
size: .
V: TRBV27
D: .
DNA: TGTGCCAGCAGTTTCCCCGCGAGCAGCGAGCAGTACTTC
CDR3: CASSFPASSEQYF

J: TRBJ2-1
size: .
V: TRBV9
D: .
DNA: TGTGCCAGCAGCCCAAGACAGAACCGACCCAACAATGAGCAGTTCTTC
CDR3: CASSPRQNRPNNEQFF

J: TRBJ2-7
size: .
V: TRBV30
D: .
DNA: TGTGCCTGGAGCGCCAGCTACGAGCAGTACTTC
CDR3: CAWSASYEQYF

J: TRBJ2-1
size: few
V: TRBV6-5
D: .
DNA: TGTGCCAGCAGTAAAATCCCGCTAGCGTCAAATGAGCAGTTCTTC
CDR3: CASSKIPLASNEQFF

J: TRBJ2-1
size: .
V: TRBV7-3
D: TRBD2
DNA: TGTGCCAGCAGCCCTCAAGCGGGAGTGCATGAGCAGTTCTTC
CDR3: CASSPQAGVHEQFF

J: TRBJ1-2
size: .
V: TRBV5-4
D: .
DNA: TGTGCCAGCAGCATTACTCAGGGGATCTACACCTTC
CDR3: CASSITQGIYTF

J: TRBJ1-2
size: .
V: TRBV29-1
D: .
DNA: TGCAGCGCTCTAAAACAGGGAGGCTATGGCTACACCTTC
CDR3: CSALKQGGYGYTF

J: TRBJ2-5
size: few
V: TRBV29-1
D: .
DNA: TGCAGCGTTGTGCCGGGACAAGAGACCCAGTACTTC
CDR3: CSVVPGQETQYF

J: TRBJ1-4
size: .
V: TRBV6-5
D: TRBD1
DNA: TGTTCCAGCAAGTACTCCGGGACAGGGAGTGAAAAACTGTTTTTT
CDR3: CSSKYSGTGSEKLFF

J: TRBJ2-1
size: .
V: TRBV2
D: .
DNA: TGTGCCAGCAGTGAAGGGGTTCCAGTATACAATGAGCAGTTCTTC
CDR3: CASSEGVPVYNEQFF

J: TRBJ2-7
size: .
V: TRBV2
D: TRBD2
DNA: TGTGCCAGCAGTGATTCGGGCGGGAGAAGCTCCTACGAGCAGTACTTC
CDR3: CASSDSGGRSSYEQYF

J: TRBJ2-5
size: few
V: TRBV7-8
D: TRBD2
DNA: TGTGCCAGCAGCTTAGCGGGGGGGCAAGAGACCCAGTACTTC
CDR3: CASSLAGGQETQYF